The rows below give T cell receptor beta chains drawn from one sample of a study of T-cell memory formation after mild COVID-19. TCRdb passed the 5' RACE reads through MiXCR, listing each CDR3 protein once. This sample carries hundreds of thousands of distinct CDR3 sequences, 15% to 20% of them seen once, and the ten largest clones take approximately 23%. The sequenced sample consisted of PBMCs or a T cell subset sorted from them (not recorded which). The receptors were gathered from a man aged 18 to 35 who had mild COVID-19 (a few samples of this study predate the infection). Cell type and time point are not known. CDR3s include the opening cysteine and the closing phenylalanine or tryptophan. D genes are given only for firm matches. A clone size is listed for some rows: how often the clone was seen (once, few, many), or a class if it is expanded.

v_call: TRBV19
d_call: -
clone_size: -
j_call: TRBJ2-3
cdr3_nt: TGTGCCAGTAGTCCCCCCGGGACAACCACAGATACGCAGTATTTT
cdr3_aa: CASSPPGTTTDTQYF

v_call: TRBV4-3
d_call: -
clone_size: -
j_call: TRBJ1-2
cdr3_nt: TGCGCCAGCAGCCAAGAACCACAGGGAAACTATGGCTACACCTTC
cdr3_aa: CASSQEPQGNYGYTF

v_call: TRBV5-6
d_call: TRBD2
clone_size: many
j_call: TRBJ2-2
cdr3_nt: TGTGCCAGCAGCTTGCTGGGACTAGCGGGGCCCGGGGAGCTGTTTTTT
cdr3_aa: CASSLLGLAGPGELFF

v_call: TRBV5-1
d_call: TRBD1
clone_size: -
j_call: TRBJ1-6
cdr3_nt: TGCGCCAGCAGGTTGAGGGACAGCAATAATTCACCCCTCCACTTT
cdr3_aa: CASRLRDSNNSPLHF

v_call: TRBV5-1
d_call: -
clone_size: many
j_call: TRBJ1-4
cdr3_nt: TGCGCCAGCAGCTTGGACCGTAATGAAAAACTGTTTTTT
cdr3_aa: CASSLDRNEKLFF

v_call: TRBV9
d_call: TRBD1
clone_size: few
j_call: TRBJ2-5
cdr3_nt: TGTGCCAGCAGCAGACAGGGGTTGCGAGGAGAGACCCAGTACTTC
cdr3_aa: CASSRQGLRGETQYF

v_call: TRBV4-3
d_call: -
clone_size: -
j_call: TRBJ1-2
cdr3_nt: TGCGCCAGCAGCCCAGGGGAGAACTATGGCTACACCTTC
cdr3_aa: CASSPGENYGYTF

v_call: TRBV29-1
d_call: -
clone_size: few
j_call: TRBJ2-1
cdr3_nt: TGCAGCGTTGTATCCCATGGCAGAGAGCAGTTCTTC
cdr3_aa: CSVVSHGREQFF

v_call: TRBV7-9
d_call: -
clone_size: -
j_call: TRBJ1-2
cdr3_nt: TGTGCCAGCAGCCCGATGCGGGGGCTGAACTATGGCTACACCTTC
cdr3_aa: CASSPMRGLNYGYTF

v_call: TRBV4-3
d_call: -
clone_size: few
j_call: TRBJ2-5
cdr3_nt: TGCGCCAGCAGCCGGGCCGAGGGTGTGGAAGAGACCCAGTACTTC
cdr3_aa: CASSRAEGVEETQYF

v_call: TRBV7-2
d_call: -
clone_size: few
j_call: TRBJ2-4
cdr3_nt: TGTGCCAGCAGCTTAACCAGGGAAAACATTCAGTACTTC
cdr3_aa: CASSLTRENIQYF

v_call: TRBV5-1
d_call: TRBD2
clone_size: few
j_call: TRBJ2-1
cdr3_nt: TGCGCCAGCAGCTTGGGTCCACTAGCGGGGGGGCTCGATGAGCAGTTCTTC
cdr3_aa: CASSLGPLAGGLDEQFF

v_call: TRBV7-9
d_call: -
clone_size: few
j_call: TRBJ1-1
cdr3_nt: TGTGCCAGCAGCTTTCCACAGAGAGGGAACACTGAAGCTTTCTTT
cdr3_aa: CASSFPQRGNTEAFF

v_call: TRBV5-1
d_call: TRBD1
clone_size: -
j_call: TRBJ2-3
cdr3_nt: TGCGCCAGCAGCCTACAGGGGATAGGGCAGTATTTT
cdr3_aa: CASSLQGIGQYF

v_call: TRBV7-2
d_call: TRBD1
clone_size: many
j_call: TRBJ2-3
cdr3_nt: TGTGCCAGCAGCCCTCGACGGAGGACAGGAAAAGATACGCAGTATTTT
cdr3_aa: CASSPRRRTGKDTQYF

v_call: TRBV5-1
d_call: -
clone_size: -
j_call: TRBJ1-4
cdr3_nt: TGCGCCAGCAGCTTACTCCCGGGAGGGGCTAATGAAAAACTGTTTTTT
cdr3_aa: CASSLLPGGANEKLFF

v_call: TRBV5-6
d_call: -
clone_size: -
j_call: TRBJ2-1
cdr3_nt: TGTGCCAGCAGCTTGTGGTTCGGCATGGAATACAATGAGCAGTTCTTC
cdr3_aa: CASSLWFGMEYNEQFF

v_call: TRBV3-1
d_call: -
clone_size: few
j_call: TRBJ1-1
cdr3_nt: TGTGCCAGCAGCCAAGCCAACACTGAAGCTTTCTTT
cdr3_aa: CASSQANTEAFF

v_call: TRBV5-6
d_call: TRBD1
clone_size: -
j_call: TRBJ1-4
cdr3_nt: TGTGCCAGCAGCTCCGGGACAGACTATAATGAAAAACTGTTTTTT
cdr3_aa: CASSSGTDYNEKLFF

v_call: TRBV6-5
d_call: TRBD1
clone_size: -
j_call: TRBJ1-5
cdr3_nt: TGTGCCAGCAGACCAGGGGGCGCGGGTCAGCCCCAGCATTTT
cdr3_aa: CASRPGGAGQPQHF

v_call: TRBV4-2
d_call: -
clone_size: -
j_call: TRBJ2-3
cdr3_nt: TGTGCCAGCAGCCAAGGTCTTGTACGGGGGGCCGTTGGAAATACGCAGTATTTT
cdr3_aa: CASSQGLVRGAVGNTQYF

v_call: TRBV3-1
d_call: TRBD1
clone_size: -
j_call: TRBJ1-1
cdr3_nt: TGTGCCAGCAGCCAAGGGACAGGACTGGCTTTCTTT
cdr3_aa: CASSQGTGLAFF

v_call: TRBV7-9
d_call: -
clone_size: many
j_call: TRBJ2-5
cdr3_nt: TGTGCCAGCACCGACCTTTGGGCGGAGACCCAGTACTTC
cdr3_aa: CASTDLWAETQYF

v_call: TRBV20-1
d_call: -
clone_size: -
j_call: TRBJ1-1
cdr3_nt: TGCAGTGCTAGCGGCAGCTTGAACACTGAAGCTTTCTTT
cdr3_aa: CSASGSLNTEAFF

v_call: TRBV7-7
d_call: TRBD2
clone_size: many
j_call: TRBJ2-1
cdr3_nt: TGTGCTAGCAGCACTGGGACTAGCGGACGCACTGAGCAGTTCTTC
cdr3_aa: CASSTGTSGRTEQFF

v_call: TRBV27
d_call: TRBD1
clone_size: few
j_call: TRBJ2-7
cdr3_nt: TGTGCCAGCAGTTTATTGGGACAGGGCCACGAGCAGTACTTC
cdr3_aa: CASSLLGQGHEQYF

v_call: TRBV4-3
d_call: -
clone_size: few
j_call: TRBJ2-6
cdr3_nt: TGCGCCAGCAGCCAGAACTTCGCGCCTGGGGCCAACGTCCTGACTTTC
cdr3_aa: CASSQNFAPGANVLTF

v_call: TRBV7-9
d_call: -
clone_size: few
j_call: TRBJ1-5
cdr3_nt: TGTGCCACCGGAGGGACCGAGAGTGATAGCAATCAGCCCCAGCATTTT
cdr3_aa: CATGGTESDSNQPQHF

v_call: TRBV12-3/TRBV12-4
d_call: -
clone_size: many
j_call: TRBJ1-2
cdr3_nt: TGTGCCAGCAGTTTAGGAGGACCCTTGGGCTACACCTTC
cdr3_aa: CASSLGGPLGYTF

v_call: TRBV6-2/TRBV6-3
d_call: -
clone_size: -
j_call: TRBJ1-5
cdr3_nt: TGTGCCAGTAGACAGGTGAATAGCAATCAGCCCCAGCATTTT
cdr3_aa: CASRQVNSNQPQHF

v_call: TRBV20-1
d_call: TRBD2
clone_size: -
j_call: TRBJ2-3
cdr3_nt: TGCAGTGCCCGATCTAGCGGACGAAGGGATACGCAGTATTTT
cdr3_aa: CSARSSGRRDTQYF

v_call: TRBV7-9
d_call: TRBD2
clone_size: few
j_call: TRBJ2-1
cdr3_nt: TGTGCCAGCAGCTTGTTCGGGACTAGCAATGAGCAGTTCTTC
cdr3_aa: CASSLFGTSNEQFF

v_call: TRBV7-9
d_call: TRBD2
clone_size: few
j_call: TRBJ2-7
cdr3_nt: TGTGCCGGCGTCCGGGGGGAATACGAGCAGTACTTC
cdr3_aa: CAGVRGEYEQYF

v_call: TRBV7-2
d_call: -
clone_size: few
j_call: TRBJ1-5
cdr3_nt: TGTGCCAGCATGCCGGATCGAAATCAGCCCCAGCATTTT
cdr3_aa: CASMPDRNQPQHF

v_call: TRBV7-8
d_call: -
clone_size: few
j_call: TRBJ1-5
cdr3_nt: TGTGCCAGCAGCTTAGTCTGGGGGCGGAATCAGCCCCAGCATTTT
cdr3_aa: CASSLVWGRNQPQHF

v_call: TRBV7-9
d_call: -
clone_size: -
j_call: TRBJ2-3
cdr3_nt: TGTGCCAGCAGCTTAGAGGGGGGGTGGAATACGCAGTATTTT
cdr3_aa: CASSLEGGWNTQYF

v_call: TRBV4-1
d_call: -
clone_size: -
j_call: TRBJ2-3
cdr3_nt: TGCGCCAGCAGCCAAGATGAGGGGGGAGGCACAGATACGCAGTATTTT
cdr3_aa: CASSQDEGGGTDTQYF

v_call: TRBV7-6
d_call: TRBD1
clone_size: -
j_call: TRBJ1-1
cdr3_nt: TGTGCCAGCAGCGCCCGGGACAGGGTGAACACTGAAGCTTTCTTT
cdr3_aa: CASSARDRVNTEAFF

v_call: TRBV4-3
d_call: TRBD1
clone_size: many
j_call: TRBJ1-1
cdr3_nt: TGCGCCAGCAGCCCACACTCTGGGGGACAGGGGTACTCGAACACTGAAGCTTTCTTT
cdr3_aa: CASSPHSGGQGYSNTEAFF

v_call: TRBV7-9
d_call: TRBD2
clone_size: many
j_call: TRBJ2-3
cdr3_nt: TGTGCCAGCAGCAGGGACTACACAGATACGCAGTATTTT
cdr3_aa: CASSRDYTDTQYF

v_call: TRBV18
d_call: -
clone_size: few
j_call: TRBJ2-7
cdr3_nt: TGTGCCAGCTCACCATTGACAGGACCCTCCTACGAGCAGTACTTC
cdr3_aa: CASSPLTGPSYEQYF

v_call: TRBV12-3/TRBV12-4
d_call: -
clone_size: few
j_call: TRBJ2-3
cdr3_nt: TGTGCCAGCAGTTTAGCCGGGGGACCGCAGTATTTT
cdr3_aa: CASSLAGGPQYF

v_call: TRBV12-3/TRBV12-4
d_call: TRBD1
clone_size: many
j_call: TRBJ2-7
cdr3_nt: TGTGCCAGCAGCCCCCGGGACAGGGCGGCCTACGAGCAGTACTTC
cdr3_aa: CASSPRDRAAYEQYF

v_call: TRBV15
d_call: -
clone_size: -
j_call: TRBJ2-5
cdr3_nt: TGTTCCACCAGCCGCGGGTGGGGCCAGTCAGGGGCCCAGTACTTC
cdr3_aa: CSTSRGWGQSGAQYF

v_call: TRBV27
d_call: -
clone_size: few
j_call: TRBJ1-1
cdr3_nt: TGTGCCAGCAGTCTACCGGGAGGGGTCATGAACACTGAAGCTTTCTTT
cdr3_aa: CASSLPGGVMNTEAFF

v_call: TRBV12-3/TRBV12-4
d_call: -
clone_size: few
j_call: TRBJ1-1
cdr3_nt: TGTGCCAGCAGCTCCCCCCGGACAGAGAACACTGAAGCTTTCTTT
cdr3_aa: CASSSPRTENTEAFF

v_call: TRBV20-1
d_call: -
clone_size: many
j_call: TRBJ2-3
cdr3_nt: TGCAGTGCTAGAGATGGGCCCAGGGGGGCAGATACGCAGTATTTT
cdr3_aa: CSARDGPRGADTQYF

v_call: TRBV7-2
d_call: TRBD2
clone_size: few
j_call: TRBJ2-1
cdr3_nt: TGTGCCAGCAGCTCCCCGACTAGCGGGGACTCCTACAATGAGCAGTTCTTC
cdr3_aa: CASSSPTSGDSYNEQFF

v_call: TRBV7-3
d_call: TRBD1
clone_size: -
j_call: TRBJ1-2
cdr3_nt: TGTGCCAGCAGCCGGGACAGGGGAGGTGGCTACACCTTC
cdr3_aa: CASSRDRGGGYTF

v_call: TRBV5-6
d_call: TRBD1
clone_size: -
j_call: TRBJ1-1
cdr3_nt: TGTGCCAGCAGCTTGGGGGGGACAGGGCGAGTAGCTTTCTTT
cdr3_aa: CASSLGGTGRVAFF

v_call: TRBV10-3
d_call: -
clone_size: -
j_call: TRBJ2-7
cdr3_nt: TGTGCCATCAGTGAGTCGGGAATTGAGCAGTACTTC
cdr3_aa: CAISESGIEQYF

v_call: TRBV20-1
d_call: -
clone_size: many
j_call: TRBJ2-3
cdr3_nt: TGCAGTGCTAGAAACCCGGGGGGCACAGATACGCAGTATTTT
cdr3_aa: CSARNPGGTDTQYF

v_call: TRBV3-1
d_call: -
clone_size: -
j_call: TRBJ1-2
cdr3_nt: TGTGCCAGCAGCCCCGGGGGCCGCCCCTATGGCTACACCTTC
cdr3_aa: CASSPGGRPYGYTF

v_call: TRBV4-1
d_call: -
clone_size: -
j_call: TRBJ1-3
cdr3_nt: TGCGCCAGCAGCCAAGAAGGCAACTCTGGAAACACCATATATTTT
cdr3_aa: CASSQEGNSGNTIYF

v_call: TRBV5-4
d_call: TRBD1
clone_size: -
j_call: TRBJ2-5
cdr3_nt: TGTGCCAGCAGCTCAGGACAGGGGGCGAAAGAGACCCAGTACTTC
cdr3_aa: CASSSGQGAKETQYF

v_call: TRBV20-1
d_call: -
clone_size: -
j_call: TRBJ2-1
cdr3_nt: TGCAGTGCGCCCAAACCGTACAGGGAACACGAGCAGTTCTTC
cdr3_aa: CSAPKPYREHEQFF

v_call: TRBV29-1
d_call: -
clone_size: few
j_call: TRBJ2-5
cdr3_nt: TGCAGCGTTGTAGCGGACCAAGAGACCCAGTACTTC
cdr3_aa: CSVVADQETQYF

v_call: TRBV2
d_call: -
clone_size: -
j_call: TRBJ1-2
cdr3_nt: TGTGCCAGCAGGGACCCTAGAATTACAAACTATGGCTACACCTTC
cdr3_aa: CASRDPRITNYGYTF

v_call: TRBV5-1
d_call: -
clone_size: -
j_call: TRBJ2-7
cdr3_nt: TGCGCCAGCAGCACCGGACCGGGCCCCTACGAGCAGTACTTC
cdr3_aa: CASSTGPGPYEQYF